The next 2 T cell receptor beta chains were all read from a single sample in a study of shared clonotypes between healthy human individuals. Data came from immunoSEQ multiplex PCR; TCRdb stores just in-frame clones and leaves some out. The sample carries 1.5 million to 2.5 million clones, about 95% recorded once. As defined, naive CD8 cells were CD45RO-negative and positively selected for CCR7, with terminally differentiated effector memory CD45RA+ cells excluded. The specimen sequenced was naive CD8+ T cells sorted from blood. The receptors stem from a man younger than 35 in good health.

The gene calls are TRBV9 and TRBJ2-3; 8 nucleotides match TRBD2. Germline-derived CDR1 and CDR2 are SGDLS and YYNGEE. The CDR3 has 17 amino acids. V dropped 4 bases and J dropped 3; count of bases not matched to a gene: 13. The CDR3 nucleotides are TGTGCCAGCAGCCAAGAGGCCAGCGGGGGTGCAACAGATACGCAGTATTTT. Its protein product is CASSQEASGGATDTQYF.

V gene TRBV5-4 combines with J gene TRBJ2-1; TRBD2 aligns across 8 bases. Losses at the gene ends were 4 bases for V and 5 bases for J; bases not matched to a gene: 14. The CDR3 totals 17 residues. The germline CDR1 and CDR2 sequences are SGHNT and YYREEE (reference sequence). The chain's CDR3 is CASSLPSGGGSDNEQFF. The CDR3 nucleotides read TGTGCCAGCAGCCTCCCCTCGGGCGGGGGGAGTGACAATGAGCAGTTCTTC.